Below, 22 T cell receptor beta chains from the same sample are listed, as sequenced in a study of blood T cells in healthy people across ages. The authors ran a second PCR of about 7 to 12 cycles using a sample-barcoded 5' primer and a J-beta primer mix. MiXCR was run by TCRdb on the 5' RACE reads, yielding one entry per CDR3 protein. The sample includes fewer than 950,000 distinct CDR3 sequences, about 53% seen only once; the top ten take roughly 40%. Sample: blood. These receptors came from a man older than 75 in good health.

This clonotype showed up many times. The chain uses TRBV12-3 or TRBV12-4 and TRBJ2-7; the D gene is possibly TRBD1 (5 bases). V was pared by 2 bases and J by 2 bases, with 10 bases between. This CDR3 region has 14 residues. The CDR3 DNA sequence: TGTGCCAGCAGTTTACAGGGTGTCGCCTACGAGCAGTACTTC. This codes for CASSLQGVAYEQYF.

The genes are TRBV3-1 and TRBJ2-5; unclear D gene. The CDR3 length is 12 residues. Germline-derived CDR1 and CDR2 are LGHDT and YNNKEL (reference sequence). V dropped 4 bases and J dropped 4 bases, with 7 bases sitting between them. This CDR3 is CASSPFGETQYF. In DNA form, the CDR3 reads TGTGCCAGCAGCCCTTTTGGAGAGACCCAGTACTTC.

V is TRBV10-1 and J is TRBJ2-7; 7 bases match TRBD1. CDR1 is WNHNN, CDR2 SYGVQD, per germline (reference sequence). The CDR3 sequence is 12 residues long. V trimming: 8 bases; J trimming: 2 bases; junction bases outside the gene matches: 3. The CDR3 DNA sequence: TGCGCCAGCTCGGGACAGCCCTACGAGCAGTACTTC. Translation: CASSGQPYEQYF.

In this sample, this clonotype turned up a few times. This chain connects TRBV29-1 to TRBJ2-7; TRBD1 might be the D (5 bases). This CDR3 is 14 amino acids long. Germline lookup yields CDR1 SQVTM and CDR2 ANQGSEA. V was trimmed by 4 bases and J by 2 bases, leaving 15 bases between them. In DNA, the CDR3 is TGCAGCGTTGTAACGGCAGGGCCCACCTACGAGCAGTACTTC. The encoded protein is CSVVTAGPTYEQYF.

This clonotype was recorded a few times. The chain is built from TRBV20-1 and TRBJ2-3, with TRBD2 as a possible D gene (5 bases). CDR3 length: 14 residues. The V and J ends lost 3 bases and 0 bases respectively, with 10 bases between them. Germline values: CDR1 DFQATT, CDR2 SNEGSKA (reference sequence). This CDR3 is CSARERFSTDTQYF. In nucleotides, the CDR3 is TGCAGTGCTAGGGAGCGGTTCAGCACAGATACGCAGTATTTT.

The chain links TRBV5-1 to TRBJ1-3; the D gene is possibly TRBD1 (6 bases). Germline values: CDR1 SGHRS, CDR2 YFSETQ. This CDR3 is built from 15 residues. The ends were cut back, 3 bases at V and 4 bases at J, with 14 bases in the middle. DNA of the CDR3: TGCGCCAGCAGCTCGACTACAGGGACGGGAAACACCATATATTTT. Amino acids: CASSSTTGTGNTIYF.

J is TRBJ1-2 and V is TRBV7-8, with D hard to call. The CDR3 totals 14 residues. The V gene lost 3 bases and the J gene lost 4 bases, with 12 bases spanning the gap. The germline V gene has CDR1 SGHVS and CDR2 FQNEAQ. CDR3 in amino acids: CASSFSEGFYGYTF. CDR3 DNA sequence: TGTGCCAGCAGCTTTTCGGAGGGATTCTATGGCTACACCTTC.

This clonotype was seen a handful of times. This sequence may be a read error, since a much larger clone differs from it by one base. The rearrangement joins TRBV28 to TRBJ2-3; 9 positions agree with TRBD1. V lost 5 bases to trimming and J lost 14 bases; unmatched junction nucleotides: 14. CDR1 and CDR2 (germline): MDHEN, SYDVKM. The CDR3 has 14 amino acids. This CDR3 reads CASSRTGAHRDAYF. The CDR3 coding sequence is TGTGCCAGCAGTAGGACAGGGGCGCACAGAGACGCGTATTTT.

This rearrangement joins TRBV18 to TRBJ1-1; D not certain. V lost 5 bases and J 3 bases, leaving 16 bases between the germline ends. Germline loops: CDR1 KGHSH, CDR2 LQKENI. The CDR3 consists of 15 residues. Here the CDR3 DNA reads TGTGCCAGCTCATCAACTTCGGGTGGGGACACTGAAGCTTTCTTT. Residues: CASSSTSGGDTEAFF.

The chain links TRBV7-9 to TRBJ1-2; 9 nucleotides agree with TRBD1. This CDR3 spans 15 amino acids. Germline trimming cut 2 bases from V and 4 bases from J; bases unmatched to any gene: 5. Germline V gene data show CDR1 as SEHNR and CDR2 as FQNEAQ (reference sequence). The CDR3 loop is CASSLSNRGPYGYTF. The CDR3, as DNA: TGTGCCAGCAGCTTATCGAACAGGGGGCCCTATGGCTACACCTTC.

The V and J genes are TRBV7-9 and TRBJ2-5, with 10 bases aligning to TRBD2. The ends lost 2 bases at V and 5 bases at J; junction bases unmatched: 11. CDR1 and CDR2 from the germline V gene are SEHNR and FQNEAQ (reference sequence). The CDR3 length is 17 residues. The chain's CDR3 is CASSLRTSGGRYETQYF. In DNA, the CDR3 is TGTGCCAGCAGCTTACGGACTAGCGGCGGGAGGTACGAGACCCAGTACTTC.

The V and J genes are TRBV6-5 and TRBJ1-6, with TRBD1 identical over 8 bases. Per the germline V gene, CDR1 is MNHEY and CDR2 is SVGAGI. V lost 6 bases, J lost 9 bases, and 4 bases stayed unmatched. The CDR3 extends over 13 amino acids. As DNA, the CDR3 is TGTGCCAGCAGCAGGACAGGGAGTTCACCCCTCCACTTT. Translated: CASSRTGSSPLHF.

In its sample, this clonotype was seen once. This chain links TRBV10-3 with TRBJ2-5; possibly TRBD2 for D (6 bases). This CDR3 spans 16 amino acids. The germline V and J ends were trimmed by 0 bases and 11 bases, with 22 bases remaining between them. The V gene's germline CDR1 is ENHRY and CDR2 SYGVKD. The CDR3 DNA is TGTGCCATCAGTGAGTCGGAAGGAGGGAGCTACAATGAGCAGTACTTC. Translation: CAISESEGGSYNEQYF.

In this sample, this clonotype turned up a few times. The chain combines TRBV2 with TRBJ1-4; maybe TRBD1 (5 bases). Trimming stripped 7 bases from V and 10 bases from J, with 16 bases between. CDR1 SNHLY and CDR2 FYNNEI come from the germline V gene. The CDR3 spans 13 residues. CDR3 sequence reads: CASTGGRNTKLFF. CDR3 in DNA: TGTGCCAGCACTGGGGGACGCAATACAAAACTGTTTTTT. Based on the CDR3 plus reference TRBV2 and TRBJ1-4, the full variable domain is EPEVTQTPSHQVTQMGQEVILRCVPISNHLYFYWYRQILGQKVEFLVSFYNNEISEKSEIFDDQFSVERPDGSNFTLKIRSTKLEDSAMYFCASTGGRNTKLFFGSGTQLSVL.

At least ten counts were recorded for this clonotype. The chain carries TRBV29-1 and TRBJ2-4, with D possibly being TRBD1 (6 bases). Trimming took off 0 bases at V and 8 bases at J, with 11 bases between the two ends. CDR1 SQVTM and CDR2 ANQGSEA come from the germline V gene. The CDR3 runs to 13 residues. The CDR3, as DNA: TGCAGCGTTGAAGATCTTAAGGGGGACATTCAGTACTTC. This sequence encodes CSVEDLKGDIQYF.

This clonotype was seen just once. At one end, the junction sequence differs from germline, possibly due to a read error. This sequence joins TRBV7-3 and TRBJ2-1; 8 bases line up with TRBD1. The CDR3 runs 15 residues. Germline CDR1 is SGHTA and CDR2 is FQGTGA. The CDR3 nucleotides are TGTGCCTGCAGCTTAGGGACAGGCCGTTTAGATGAGCAGTTCTTC. This encodes CACSLGTGRLDEQFF. The full variable domain, with the rest looked up from reference TRBV7-3 and TRBJ2-1, is GAGVSQTPSNKVTEKGKYVELRCDPISGHTALYWYRQSLGQGPEFLIYFQGTGAADDSGLPNDRFFAVRPEGSVSTLKIQRTERGDSAVYLCACSLGTGRLDEQFFGPGTRLTVL.

V gene TRBV5-1 combines with J gene TRBJ2-7; TRBD2 matches 16 bases. CDR3 length equals 16 residues. V was pared by 4 bases and J by 7 bases, with 8 bases of the junction left unmatched. The germline V gene has CDR1 SGHRS and CDR2 YFSETQ. CDR3 nucleotides: TGCGCCAGCAGCCCGGGGACTAGCGGGAGGGACCTGGAGCAGTACTTC. It encodes CASSPGTSGRDLEQYF.

The rearrangement joins TRBV2 to TRBJ2-1; possible D gene TRBD2, 7 bases. The germline V gene encodes CDR1 SNHLY and CDR2 FYNNEI. The CDR3 contains 15 residues. V was shortened by 10 bases and J by 2 bases, with 18 bases between the two germline ends. CDR3 sequence reads: CAISLGGPPYNEQFF. The CDR3 coding sequence is TGTGCCATTTCTCTGGGGGGGCCGCCCTACAATGAGCAGTTCTTC.

This chain joins TRBV28 and TRBJ2-7; 13 bases are a match to TRBD2. Germline loops: CDR1 MDHEN, CDR2 SYDVKM. V shed 5 bases and J 10 bases; nucleotides not matched to a gene: 14. The CDR3 is 16 residues long. This CDR3 is CASSPLGTSGTRPQYF. The CDR3 region has the DNA TGTGCCAGCAGTCCACTCGGGACTAGCGGGACCAGGCCTCAGTACTTC. Full variable domain (missing parts from reference TRBV28 and TRBJ2-7): DVKVTQSSRYLVKRTGEKVFLECVQDMDHENMFWYRQDPGLGLRLIYFSYDVKMKEKGDIPEGYSVSREKKERFSLILESASTNQTSMYLCASSPLGTSGTRPQYFGPGTRLTVT.

The gene calls are TRBV12-3 or TRBV12-4 and TRBJ2-1; TRBD1 matches 7 bases. The trim removed 2 bases at V and 6 bases at J, leaving 10 bases unmatched. The CDR3 contains 16 residues. For the CDR3, the DNA is TGTGCCAGCAGTTTACGCGTGACAGGGACCGGCAATGAGCAGTTCTTC. It yields the protein CASSLRVTGTGNEQFF.

The chain combines TRBV9 with TRBJ2-1, with a tentative D call TRBD2 (5 bases). This CDR3 comprises 12 residues. CDR1 and CDR2 from the germline V gene are SGDLS and YYNGEE. V lost 4 bases and J lost 8, with 10 bases in between. This CDR3 reads CASSTTRDEQFF. The CDR3 DNA reads TGTGCCAGCAGCACAACGCGGGATGAGCAGTTCTTC.

This chain connects TRBV27 to TRBJ2-3; no reliable D call. The germline V gene encodes CDR1 MNHEY and CDR2 SMNVEV (reference sequence). V was pared by 5 bases and J by 14 bases, with 20 bases between. The CDR3 runs 13 residues. The CDR3 protein is CASSQLSHRYAYF. The CDR3, as DNA: TGTGCCAGCAGTCAATTATCCCACAGATACGCGTATTTT.